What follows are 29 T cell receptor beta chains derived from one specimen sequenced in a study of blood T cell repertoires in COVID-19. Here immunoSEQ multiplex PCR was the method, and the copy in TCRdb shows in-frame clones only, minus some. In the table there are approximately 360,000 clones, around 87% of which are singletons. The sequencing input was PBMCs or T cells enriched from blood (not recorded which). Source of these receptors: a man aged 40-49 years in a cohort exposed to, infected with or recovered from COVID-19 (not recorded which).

Written as DNA, the CDR3 is TGCGCCAGCAGCGTCCAGGTTAACAATGAGCAGTTCTTC. As protein: CASSVQVNNEQFF. The genes are TRBV5-1 and TRBJ2-1; unclear D gene. V was pared by 4 bases and J by 5 bases, with 10 bases between. The germline CDR1 and CDR2 sequences are SGHRS and YFSETQ. The CDR3 runs to 13 residues.

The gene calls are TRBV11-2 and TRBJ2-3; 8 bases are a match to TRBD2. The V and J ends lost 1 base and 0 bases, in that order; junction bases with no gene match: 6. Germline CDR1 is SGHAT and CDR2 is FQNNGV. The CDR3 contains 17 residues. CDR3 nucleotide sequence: TGTGCCAGCAGCTTAGTCGCGTCTAGCGGGAGCACAGATACGCAGTATTTT. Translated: CASSLVASSGSTDTQYF.

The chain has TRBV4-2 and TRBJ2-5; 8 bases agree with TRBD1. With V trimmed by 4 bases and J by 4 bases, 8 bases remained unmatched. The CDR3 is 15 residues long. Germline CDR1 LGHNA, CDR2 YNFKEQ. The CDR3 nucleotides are TGTGCCAGCAGCCCTGGGACAGGTATGAGAGAGACCCAGTACTTC. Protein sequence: CASSPGTGMRETQYF.

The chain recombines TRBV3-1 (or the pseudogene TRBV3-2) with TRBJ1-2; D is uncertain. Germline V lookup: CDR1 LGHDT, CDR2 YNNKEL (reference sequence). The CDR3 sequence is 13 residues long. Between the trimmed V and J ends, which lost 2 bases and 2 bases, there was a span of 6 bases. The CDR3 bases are TGTGCCAGCAGCCAAAGAACAAACTATGGCTACACCTTC. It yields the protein CASSQRTNYGYTF.

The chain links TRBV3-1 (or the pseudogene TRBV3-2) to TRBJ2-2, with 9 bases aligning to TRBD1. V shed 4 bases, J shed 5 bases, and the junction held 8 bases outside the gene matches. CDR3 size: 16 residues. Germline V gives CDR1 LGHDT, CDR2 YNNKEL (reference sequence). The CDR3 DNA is TGTGCCAGCAGCCGAACGGACAGGGGATGGACCGGGGAGCTGTTTTTT. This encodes CASSRTDRGWTGELFF.

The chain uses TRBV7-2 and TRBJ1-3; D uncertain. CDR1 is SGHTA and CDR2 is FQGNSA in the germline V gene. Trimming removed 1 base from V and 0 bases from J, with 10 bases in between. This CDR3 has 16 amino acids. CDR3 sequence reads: CASSLVSQISGNTIYF. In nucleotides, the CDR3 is TGTGCCAGCAGCTTAGTTAGCCAGATCTCTGGAAACACCATATATTTT.

The CDR3 reads CASSLFGRNNQPQHF. The CDR3 DNA is TGTGCCAGCAGTTTATTCGGGAGGAATAATCAGCCCCAGCATTTT. The chain combines TRBV27 with TRBJ1-5; D gene ambiguous. CDR1 is MNHEY, CDR2 SMNVEV, per germline (reference sequence). The CDR3 consists of 15 residues. V gave up 1 base and J gave up 4 bases, with 11 bases separating them.

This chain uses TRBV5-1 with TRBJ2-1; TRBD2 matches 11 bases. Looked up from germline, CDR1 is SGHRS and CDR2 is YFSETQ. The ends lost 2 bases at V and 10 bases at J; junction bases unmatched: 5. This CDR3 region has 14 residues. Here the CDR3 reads CASSFGSGREEQFF. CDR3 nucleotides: TGCGCCAGCAGCTTCGGTAGCGGGAGGGAGGAGCAGTTCTTC.

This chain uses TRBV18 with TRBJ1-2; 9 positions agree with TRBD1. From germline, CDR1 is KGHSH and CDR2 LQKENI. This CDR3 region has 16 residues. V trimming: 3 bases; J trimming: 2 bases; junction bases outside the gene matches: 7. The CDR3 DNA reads TGTGCCAGCTCACCCGGGACAGGGAAGAAAAACTATGGCTACACCTTC. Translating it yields CASSPGTGKKNYGYTF.

CDR3 nucleotides: TGTGCCAGCAGTCCCCTCACAGGGAAGGCTTTCTTT. Its protein product is CASSPLTGKAFF. J is TRBJ1-1 and V is TRBV2; TRBD1 is a possible D gene (6 bases). CDR1 and CDR2 (germline): SNHLY, FYNNEI. The CDR3 spans 12 residues. The germline V and J ends were trimmed by 5 bases and 11 bases, with 15 bases remaining between them.

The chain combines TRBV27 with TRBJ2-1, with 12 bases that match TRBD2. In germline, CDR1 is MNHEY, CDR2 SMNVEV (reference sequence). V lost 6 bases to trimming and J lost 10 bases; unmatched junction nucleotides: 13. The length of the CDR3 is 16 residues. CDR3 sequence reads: CASRGMTSGSPPEQFF. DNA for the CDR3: TGTGCCAGCAGGGGAATGACTAGCGGGAGCCCCCCCGAGCAGTTCTTC.

This CDR3 reads CASSLDGGVREKLFF. The CDR3 coding sequence is TGCGCCAGCAGCTTGGACGGAGGCGTACGGGAAAAACTGTTTTTT. This sequence joins TRBV5-1 and TRBJ1-4; D remains unclear. The CDR3 has 15 residues. The germline V gene has CDR1 SGHRS and CDR2 YFSETQ. Trimming shortened V by 0 bases and J by 8 bases, and 14 bases separated the two germline ends.

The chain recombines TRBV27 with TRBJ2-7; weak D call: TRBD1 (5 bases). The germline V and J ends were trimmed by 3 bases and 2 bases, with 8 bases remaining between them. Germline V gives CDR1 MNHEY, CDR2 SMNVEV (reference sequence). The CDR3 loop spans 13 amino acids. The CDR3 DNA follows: TGTGCCAGCAGTTTCAGACAGACCTACGAGCAGTACTTC. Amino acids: CASSFRQTYEQYF.

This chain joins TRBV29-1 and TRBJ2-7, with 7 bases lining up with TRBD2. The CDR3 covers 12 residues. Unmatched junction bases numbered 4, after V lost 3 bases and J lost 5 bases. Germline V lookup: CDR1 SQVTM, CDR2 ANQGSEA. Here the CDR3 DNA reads TGCAGCGTTGAGGCAGGGAGGGACGAGCAGTACTTC. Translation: CSVEAGRDEQYF.

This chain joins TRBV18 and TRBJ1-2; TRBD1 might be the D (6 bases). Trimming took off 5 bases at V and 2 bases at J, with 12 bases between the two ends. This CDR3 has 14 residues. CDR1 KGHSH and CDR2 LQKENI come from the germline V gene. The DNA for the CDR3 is TGTGCCAGCTCATCGACCGGGACAAACTATGGCTACACCTTC. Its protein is CASSSTGTNYGYTF.

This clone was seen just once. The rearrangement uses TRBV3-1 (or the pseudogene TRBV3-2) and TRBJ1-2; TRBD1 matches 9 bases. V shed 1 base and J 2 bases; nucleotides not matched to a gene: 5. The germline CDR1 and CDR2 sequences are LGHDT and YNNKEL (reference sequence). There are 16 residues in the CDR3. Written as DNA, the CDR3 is TGTGCCAGCAGCCAAGGGACAGGGGCGGGAAACTATGGCTACACCTTC. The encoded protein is CASSQGTGAGNYGYTF.

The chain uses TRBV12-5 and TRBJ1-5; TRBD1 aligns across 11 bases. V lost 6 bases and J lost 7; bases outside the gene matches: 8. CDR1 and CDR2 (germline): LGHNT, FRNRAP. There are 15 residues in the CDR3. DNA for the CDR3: TGTGCTAGTGGCCCGGACAGGGGGCAAGGACAGCCCCAGCATTTT. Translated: CASGPDRGQGQPQHF. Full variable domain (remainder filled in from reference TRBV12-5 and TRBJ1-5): DARVTQTPRHKVTEMGQEVTMRCQPILGHNTVFWYRQTMMQGLELLAYFRNRAPLDDSGMPKDRFSAEMPDATLATLKIQPSEPRDSAVYFCASGPDRGQGQPQHFGDGTRLSIL.

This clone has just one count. The CDR3 loop is CASSLRATGVGITDTQYF. As DNA, the CDR3 is TGCGCCAGCAGCTTGCGCGCGACAGGGGTTGGAATAACAGATACGCAGTATTTT. This chain uses TRBV5-1 with TRBJ2-3; 8 positions match TRBD1. Germline V CDR1 and CDR2: SGHRS, YFSETQ. CDR3 length: 18 residues. Trimming at V came to 1 base and at J to 3 bases, leaving 13 bases not matched to a gene.

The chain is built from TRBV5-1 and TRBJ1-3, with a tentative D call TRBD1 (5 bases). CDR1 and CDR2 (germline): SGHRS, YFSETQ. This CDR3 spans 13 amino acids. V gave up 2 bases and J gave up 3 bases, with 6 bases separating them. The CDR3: CASSFQGGNTIYF. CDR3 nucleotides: TGCGCCAGCAGCTTCCAGGGTGGAAACACCATATATTTT.

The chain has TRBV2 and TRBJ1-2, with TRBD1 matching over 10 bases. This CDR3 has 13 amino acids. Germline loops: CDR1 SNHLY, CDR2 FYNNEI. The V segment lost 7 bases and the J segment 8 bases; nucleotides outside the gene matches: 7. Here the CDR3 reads CASIAGQGLGYTF. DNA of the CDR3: TGTGCCAGCATTGCGGGACAGGGGTTGGGCTACACCTTC.

The DNA for the CDR3 is TGCGCCAGCAGCTTGCAGGGGGCTTACACCGGGGAGCTGTTTTTT. Encoded protein: CASSLQGAYTGELFF. The gene calls are TRBV5-1 and TRBJ2-2; 8 bases align to TRBD1. The germline CDR1 and CDR2 sequences are SGHRS and YFSETQ. CDR3 length equals 15 residues. J lost 3 bases, V lost 1 base, and 2 bases had no gene match.

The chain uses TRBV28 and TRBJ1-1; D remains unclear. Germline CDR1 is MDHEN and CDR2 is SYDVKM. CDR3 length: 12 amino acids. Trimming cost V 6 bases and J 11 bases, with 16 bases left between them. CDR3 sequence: CASRAHWSGAFF. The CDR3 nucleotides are TGTGCCAGCAGGGCGCATTGGAGTGGGGCTTTCTTT.

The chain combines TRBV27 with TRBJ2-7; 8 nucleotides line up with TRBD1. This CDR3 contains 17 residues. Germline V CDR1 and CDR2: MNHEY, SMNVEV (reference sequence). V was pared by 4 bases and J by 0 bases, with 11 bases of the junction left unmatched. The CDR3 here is CASSWTGLVSSSYEQYF. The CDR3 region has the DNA TGTGCCAGCAGTTGGACAGGGTTGGTTTCCAGCTCCTACGAGCAGTACTTC.

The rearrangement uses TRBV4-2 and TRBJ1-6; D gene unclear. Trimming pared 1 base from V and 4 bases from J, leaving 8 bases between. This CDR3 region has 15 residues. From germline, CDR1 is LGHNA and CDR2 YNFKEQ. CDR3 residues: CASSQVAEYNSPLHF. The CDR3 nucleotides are TGTGCCAGCAGCCAAGTAGCCGAGTATAATTCACCCCTCCACTTT.

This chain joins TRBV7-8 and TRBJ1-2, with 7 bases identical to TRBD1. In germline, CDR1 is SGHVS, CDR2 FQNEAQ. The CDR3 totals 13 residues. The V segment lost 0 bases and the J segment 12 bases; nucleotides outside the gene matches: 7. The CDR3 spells CASSLASDRVHTF. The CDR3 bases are TGTGCCAGCAGCTTAGCTTCCGACAGGGTCCACACCTTC.

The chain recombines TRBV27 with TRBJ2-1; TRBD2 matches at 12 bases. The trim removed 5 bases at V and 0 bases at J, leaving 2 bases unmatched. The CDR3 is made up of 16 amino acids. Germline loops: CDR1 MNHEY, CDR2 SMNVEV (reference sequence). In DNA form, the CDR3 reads TGTGCCAGCAGTGAGACTAGCGGGAGCTCCTACAATGAGCAGTTCTTC. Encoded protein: CASSETSGSSYNEQFF.

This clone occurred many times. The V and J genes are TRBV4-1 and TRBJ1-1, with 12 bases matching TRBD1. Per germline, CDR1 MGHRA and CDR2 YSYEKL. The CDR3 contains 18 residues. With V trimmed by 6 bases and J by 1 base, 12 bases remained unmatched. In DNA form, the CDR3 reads TGCGCCAGCAGACAAACATCCGGGACAGGGGGCCGGAACACTGAAGCTTTCTTT. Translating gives CASRQTSGTGGRNTEAFF.

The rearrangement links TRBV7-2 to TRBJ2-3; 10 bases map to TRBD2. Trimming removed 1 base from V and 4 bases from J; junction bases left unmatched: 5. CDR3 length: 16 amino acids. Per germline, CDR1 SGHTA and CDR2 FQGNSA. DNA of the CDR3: TGTGCCAGCAGCTTAGAGGGTAGCGGGAGGTCAGATACGCAGTATTTT. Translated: CASSLEGSGRSDTQYF. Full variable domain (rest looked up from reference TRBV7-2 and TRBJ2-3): GAGVSQSPSNKVTEKGKDVELRCDPISGHTALYWYRQSLGQGLEFLIYFQGNSAPDKSGLPSDRFSAERTGGSVSTLTIQRTQQEDSAVYLCASSLEGSGRSDTQYFGPGTRLTVL.

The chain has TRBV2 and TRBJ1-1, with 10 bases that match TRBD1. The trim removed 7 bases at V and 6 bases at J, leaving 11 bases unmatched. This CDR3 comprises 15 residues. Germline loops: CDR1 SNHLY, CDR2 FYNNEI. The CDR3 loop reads CASTVDRGVISEAFF. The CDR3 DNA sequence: TGTGCCAGCACCGTGGACAGGGGGGTAATCTCTGAAGCTTTCTTT.